This T cell receptor beta chain was observed in a study of CXCR3-negative and CXCR3-positive naive CD8 T cells. Findings and limits, study-wide: Memory, not naive, CXCR3-negative and CXCR3-positive cells differed in TRBV-TRBJ usage.

A note on this clonotype: Its antigen is unidentified.

UMI labels and 5' RACE were used to prepare the TRB cDNA libraries. TCRdb re-called the 5' RACE reads and shows each CDR3 protein once, DNA omitted. In all, the sample yields some 45,000 distinct CDR3 sequences. The CDR3 is 15 residues long. Germline-derived CDR1 and CDR2 are SEHNR and FQNEAQ (reference sequence). Naive CD8+ T cells had a CD45RO-CCR7+CD27+CD95- phenotype. This chain links TRBV7-9 with TRBJ2-1; TCRdb returns TRBD2, unconfirmable since there is no DNA. The source of this sequence is a human donor in good health. Some clones in this sample may be carry-over from other donors' samples. Source material: naive CXCR3- CD8+ T cells from blood. Described subset: CD45RO-CCR7+CD27+CD95- naive CD8+ T cells lacking CXCR3 (TNR3-). CDR3 protein: CASSSGLAGVNEQFF.